This passage covers 10 T cell receptor beta chains from one sample sequenced in a study of T cells in Graves' hyperthyroidism and ophthalmopathy. Researchers amplified the TCR beta CDR3 regions from RNA transcripts. The TCR CDR3 first-round RT-PCR relied on the HTBI primer set. TCRdb used MiXCR to reprocess the multiplex PCR reads, holding one entry per CDR3 protein. The sample gives some 350,000 distinct CDR3 sequences, about 18% of which show up once; 3.7% is in the top ten. The source material was blood. The origin of the receptors is a woman between 18 and 30 years old with Graves' hyperthyroidism.

The CDR3 reads CATSDWGTSGGETQYF. CDR3 coding DNA: TGTGCCACCAGTGATTGGGGGACTAGCGGGGGAGAGACCCAGTACTTC. The chain has TRBV24-1 and TRBJ2-5, with TRBD2 matching over 14 bases. Germline CDR1 reads KGHDR; CDR2 reads SFDVKD. V lost 2 bases and J lost 4; bases outside the gene matches: 2. The CDR3 length is 16 residues.

Ten or more counts support this clonotype. The chain recombines TRBV6-2 or TRBV6-3 with TRBJ1-1; D is perhaps TRBD1 (6 bases). The germline gives CDR1 MNHEY, CDR2 SVGEGT. The CDR3 sequence is 12 residues long. V was cut by 6 bases and J by 6 bases, with 11 bases left in between. The CDR3 reads CASSERGSEAFF. CDR3 coding DNA: TGTGCCAGCAGCGAGAGGGGGTCTGAAGCTTTCTTT.

The chain recombines TRBV2 with TRBJ2-5; D call uncertain. CDR3 length equals 12 residues. Germline lookup yields CDR1 SNHLY and CDR2 FYNNEI. Trimming stripped 6 bases from V and 2 bases from J, with 7 bases between. The chain's CDR3 is CASRAEQETQYF. The CDR3 region has the DNA TGTGCCAGCAGAGCAGAACAAGAGACCCAGTACTTC.

In this sample, this clonotype turned up a few times. A much larger clone differs by one base, so this may be a read error. The V call is TRBV7-2, the J call TRBJ2-5; the D gene is possibly TRBD2 (6 bases). In germline, CDR1 is SGHTA, CDR2 FQGNSA. V shed 2 bases and J shed 4 bases, with 8 bases lying between them. This CDR3 region has 13 residues. Here the CDR3 DNA reads TGTACCAGCAGCTTATGGCGGGGAGAGACCCAGTACTTC. Translating gives CTSSLWRGETQYF.

This clonotype was recorded at least ten times. The chain carries TRBV6-5 and TRBJ2-7; TRBD2 aligns across 14 bases. The V gene end was trimmed by 1 base and the J gene end by 6 bases; junction bases not matched to a gene: 8. The germline CDR1 and CDR2 sequences are MNHEY and SVGAGI. The CDR3 is 17 residues long. In nucleotides, the CDR3 is TGTGCCAGCAGTTACTTCGGGACTAGCGGGGGAGGGGTCGAGCAGTACTTC. Its translation: CASSYFGTSGGGVEQYF.

V usage is TRBV29-1 and J usage is TRBJ1-1, with D possibly TRBD1 on 5 matching bases. Trimming shortened V by 5 bases and J by 11 bases, and 12 bases separated the two germline ends. Germline assignment: CDR1 SQVTM and CDR2 ANQGSEA. The length of the CDR3 is 10 residues. CDR3 amino acids: CSVTGPTAFF. The CDR3 nucleotides read TGCAGCGTTACAGGACCTACGGCTTTCTTT.

This clonotype has ten or more counts. The chain carries TRBV12-3 or TRBV12-4 and TRBJ1-2, with TRBD1 as a possible D gene (5 bases). Deletions cut 6 bases from V and 0 bases from J, with 8 bases between. The CDR3 runs 13 residues. The CDR3 is CASRGLTNYGYTF. DNA of the CDR3: TGTGCCAGCAGGGGACTGACTAACTATGGCTACACCTTC.

This clonotype was observed many times. The chain links TRBV29-1 to TRBJ1-1, with D possibly matching TRBD1 (5 bases). CDR1 SQVTM and CDR2 ANQGSEA come from the germline V gene. The V end was cut by 8 bases, the J end by 7 bases, with 14 bases between. The CDR3 runs 11 residues. CDR3 DNA: TGCAGCACCGGGACGGAAGTTGAAGCTTTCTTT. Residues: CSTGTEVEAFF. Combining the CDR3 with reference TRBV29-1 and TRBJ1-1 gives the whole variable domain SAVISQKPSRDICQRGTSLTIQCQVDSQVTMMFWYRQQPGQSLTLIATANQGSEATYESGFVIDKFPISRPNLTFSTLTVSNMSPEDSSIYLCSTGTEVEAFFGQGTRLTVV.

This clonotype was counted a few times. The chain is built from TRBV2 and TRBJ2-5; D remains ambiguous. From germline, CDR1 is SNHLY and CDR2 FYNNEI. This CDR3 contains 13 residues. V lost 3 bases, J lost 5 bases, and 10 bases lay in between. The CDR3 nucleotides read TGTGCCAGCAGTGACGGTGCGGCGGAGACCCAGTACTTC. Protein product: CASSDGAAETQYF. The full variable domain, rest sourced from reference TRBV2 and TRBJ2-5, is EPEVTQTPSHQVTQMGQEVILRCVPISNHLYFYWYRQILGQKVEFLVSFYNNEISEKSEIFDDQFSVERPDGSNFTLKIRSTKLEDSAMYFCASSDGAAETQYFGPGTRLLVL.

J is TRBJ2-7 and V is TRBV20-1; a possible D gene is TRBD1 (6 bases). The V and J ends lost 7 bases and 0 bases respectively, with 13 bases between them. The CDR3 runs 13 residues. In germline, CDR1 is DFQATT, CDR2 SNEGSKA (reference sequence). The chain's CDR3 is CSGADSRSYEQYF. In DNA form, the CDR3 reads TGCAGTGGGGCGGACAGTCGCTCCTACGAGCAGTACTTC.